This T cell receptor (beta chain) was observed in a study of blood T cells in healthy people across ages (dated by TCRdb to 2013 to 2016). Looking at the study overall: In model experiments, roughly one uniquely barcoded TCR beta cDNA molecule per two T cells was captured by template switching. The study measured age-related changes in TCR beta repertoire diversity using deep sequencing normalized with unique cDNA molecular identifiers. The donors were split into four age groups: young (average around 15 years), middle-aged (about 40), aged (approximately 60) and long-lived (about 82). To avoid experimental bias, donors of different ages were randomly spread across the sequencing lanes. Two additional independent replicas of 1 million unique cDNA reads from the same blood draw were analyzed for two donors (one aged 18 to 29 and one aged 80 or older).

The donors were roughly 38 Caucasian individuals from Russia, aged 6 to 90 years, who were systemically healthy. Each donor gave around 9.5 milliliters of peripheral blood, collected into EDTA-treated Vacutainer tubes. Ficoll-Paque density-gradient centrifugation was used to isolate PBMCs, with at least 7 million per sample. Trizol reagent was used to extract total RNA from the PBMCs, yielding at least 5.5 micrograms per sample. The percentages of naive CD45RAhigh/CD27high T cells were determined by flow cytometry on a PBMC aliquot from every donor. The protocol used for the library was 5' RACE. Sequencing took place on an Illumina HiSeq 2500. A second about 7 to 11 cycle PCR used a sample-barcoded 5' primer and a J-beta primer mix. A unique molecular identifier was introduced onto each TCR beta cDNA molecule by a template-switch 5' adaptor carrying 12 random nucleotides. Each sample yielded at least 2.5 million CDR3-containing paired-end reads. All of the RNA was converted into first-strand cDNA using the Mint cDNA synthesis kit, with a TRBC-specific oligonucleotide serving as the primer. After uracil-DNA glycosylase treatment, a first 18-cycle PCR used universal primers M1SS and BC2_uni_R on all cDNA. Concerning the study's data processing: Each sample was normalized by randomly selecting 1 million high-quality reads, each carrying a distinct molecular identifier. Reads sharing molecular identifiers were discarded rather than binned into consensus sequences. CDR3 identification, clonotype clustering and error correction used MiTCR with a Q25 quality threshold and the strictest error-elimination algorithm. Lower-bound total TCR beta diversity was estimated with a nonparametric unseen species model using Euler transformation. TCRdb redid the processing of the public reads, applying fastp at Q25 and MiXCR, and retained in-frame beta chains. Entries are consolidated by CDR3 protein sequence, retaining the most common genes and DNA. For this entry, the V and J calls and clone size follow TCRdb and not the study's own pipeline. The sample table lists 1.5 million to 2 million distinct CDR3 sequences, roughly 27% of them with a count of one. The top ten hold 7.7% of the sample.

Paper-wide results and their limitations: Because the CMV infection status of the donors was unknown, age-related changes in expanded clonotypes may potentially have been confounded. Conclusive comparison of naive and antigen-experienced compartments was prevented by the profiling of bulk unsorted PBMCs. Compared with the aged group, the long-lived group had more naive CD4+ T cells, fewer expanded clones and increased TCR diversity, suggesting age selection. Observed TCR beta diversity per million T cells fell roughly linearly with age, and a significant reduction was already apparent by age around 40. A strong correlation was found between observed TCR beta diversity and the percentage of naive T cells measured by flow cytometry. Estimates of total diversity based on one million sequenced T cells were regarded as lower bounds and as underestimates.

This clonotype was seen a few times. No antigen is known for it. It has no much larger one-base neighbor in the sample; base qualities were not kept. Deletion took 5 bases off V and 0 bases off J, with a span of 14 bases between the germline ends. Based on the germline V gene, the CDR1 and CDR2 sequences are SGHTA and FQGNSA. Taken from cysteine to phenylalanine, the CDR3 has 16 residues. CDR3 DNA is the only sequence kept; it has 48 bases, read in frame from the first base. The receptor chain draws on TRBV7-2 and TRBJ1-5; TRBD1 is a possible D gene, resting on 6 matching bases. This sequence was found in a woman aged 25 to 39 in good health. Material: blood. The CDR3 region reads CASSRRGTNSNQPQHF. The nucleotide sequence is given as TGTGCCAGCAGCCGCCGCGGGACAAATAGCAATCAGCCCCAGCATTTT.